The source of this T cell receptor (beta chain) is a study of blood T cell repertoires in COVID-19. Turning to the study itself: The analysed material was cDNA or gDNA that came from T cells, B-cell-depleted T cells, or PBMCs.

Study processing details: Estimation of nucleated cell counts relied on the amplification of reference gene primers. The assay was immunoSEQ multiplex PCR, and TCRdb's table has in-frame clones only and misses some. The DNA gave D and trimming, while V, J and clone size come from that table. The repertoire has around 250,000 clones, about 83% of them found once; the top ten carry roughly 2%. This TCR was sampled from a woman aged 45-59 years who had recovered from COVID-19. Material: PBMCs or T cells enriched from blood (not recorded which).

CDR3 bases: TGCAGCGTTGGGGACAGGGGGGATGATGAAGCTTTCTTT. Its translation: CSVGDRGDDEAFF. This chain uses TRBV29-1 with TRBJ1-1; TRBD1 matches 11 bases. The CDR3 extends over 13 amino acids. Germline V gives CDR1 SQVTM, CDR2 ANQGSEA. The J segment lost 7 bases and the V segment lost 4 bases, leaving 5 bases of the junction unmatched. The complete variable domain, with remaining parts taken from reference TRBV29-1 and TRBJ1-1, reads SAVISQKPSRDICQRGTSLTIQCQVDSQVTMMFWYRQQPGQSLTLIATANQGSEATYESGFVIDKFPISRPNLTFSTLTVSNMSPEDSSIYLCSVGDRGDDEAFFGQGTRLTVV.